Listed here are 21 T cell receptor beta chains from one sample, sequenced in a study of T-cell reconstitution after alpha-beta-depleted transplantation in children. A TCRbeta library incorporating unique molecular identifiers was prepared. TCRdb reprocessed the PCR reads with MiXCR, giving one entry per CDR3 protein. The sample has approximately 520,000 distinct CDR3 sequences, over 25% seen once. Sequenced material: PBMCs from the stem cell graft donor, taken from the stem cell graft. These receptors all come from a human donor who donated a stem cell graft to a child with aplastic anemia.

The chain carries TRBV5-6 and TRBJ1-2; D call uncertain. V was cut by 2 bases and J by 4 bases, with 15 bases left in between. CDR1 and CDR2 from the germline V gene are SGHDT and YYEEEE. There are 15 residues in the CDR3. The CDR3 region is CASSLPGPRSYGYTF. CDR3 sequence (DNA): TGTGCCAGCAGCTTACCGGGCCCCAGGTCCTATGGCTACACCTTC.

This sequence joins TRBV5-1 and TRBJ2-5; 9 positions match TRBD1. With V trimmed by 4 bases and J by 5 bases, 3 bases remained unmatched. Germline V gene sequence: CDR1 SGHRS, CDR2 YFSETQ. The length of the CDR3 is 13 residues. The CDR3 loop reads CASSRTGDETQYF. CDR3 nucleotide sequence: TGCGCCAGCAGCAGGACAGGGGACGAGACCCAGTACTTC. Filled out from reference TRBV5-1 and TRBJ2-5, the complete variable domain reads KAGVTQTPRYLIKTRGQQVTLSCSPISGHRSVSWYQQTPGQGLQFLFEYFSETQRNKGNFPGRFSGRQFSNSRSEMNVSTLELGDSALYLCASSRTGDETQYFGPGTRLLVL.

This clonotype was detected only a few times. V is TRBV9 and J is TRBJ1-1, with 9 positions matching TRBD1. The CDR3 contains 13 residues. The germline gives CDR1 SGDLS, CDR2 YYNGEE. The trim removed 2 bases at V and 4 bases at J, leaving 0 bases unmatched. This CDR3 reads CASSVGQGTEAFF. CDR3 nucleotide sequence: TGTGCCAGCAGCGTGGGACAGGGCACTGAAGCTTTCTTT.

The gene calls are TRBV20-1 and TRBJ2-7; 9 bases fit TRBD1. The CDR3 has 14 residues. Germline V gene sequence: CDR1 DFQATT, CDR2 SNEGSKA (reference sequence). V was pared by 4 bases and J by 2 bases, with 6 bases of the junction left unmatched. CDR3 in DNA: TGCAGTGCTATCCCGGGACAGGGCACCTACGAGCAGTACTTC. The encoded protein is CSAIPGQGTYEQYF.

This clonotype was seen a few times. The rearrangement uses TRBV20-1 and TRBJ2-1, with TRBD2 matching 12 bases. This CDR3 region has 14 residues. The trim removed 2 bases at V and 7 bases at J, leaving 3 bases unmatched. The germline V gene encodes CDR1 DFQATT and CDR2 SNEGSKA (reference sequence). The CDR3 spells CSARPGLAGNEQFF. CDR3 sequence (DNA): TGCAGTGCTAGACCTGGACTAGCGGGAAATGAGCAGTTCTTC.

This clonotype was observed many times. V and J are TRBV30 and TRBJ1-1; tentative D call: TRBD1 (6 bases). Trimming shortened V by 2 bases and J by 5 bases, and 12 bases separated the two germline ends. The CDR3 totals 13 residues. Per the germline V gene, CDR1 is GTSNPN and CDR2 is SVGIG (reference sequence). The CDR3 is CAWSTTDRTEAFF. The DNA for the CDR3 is TGTGCCTGGAGTACCACCGACAGGACTGAAGCTTTCTTT.

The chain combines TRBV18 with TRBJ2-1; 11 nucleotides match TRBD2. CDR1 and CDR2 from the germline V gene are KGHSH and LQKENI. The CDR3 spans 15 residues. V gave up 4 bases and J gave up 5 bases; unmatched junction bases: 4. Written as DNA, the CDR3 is TGTGCCAGCTCACGGGGGACTAGCGGCCACAATGAGCAGTTCTTC. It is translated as CASSRGTSGHNEQFF.

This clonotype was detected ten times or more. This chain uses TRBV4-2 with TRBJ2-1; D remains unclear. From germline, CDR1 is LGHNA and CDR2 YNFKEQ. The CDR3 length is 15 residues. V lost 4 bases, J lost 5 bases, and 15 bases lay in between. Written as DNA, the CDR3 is TGTGCCAGCAGCCCATGGGGTTTACTCCACAATGAGCAGTTCTTC. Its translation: CASSPWGLLHNEQFF.

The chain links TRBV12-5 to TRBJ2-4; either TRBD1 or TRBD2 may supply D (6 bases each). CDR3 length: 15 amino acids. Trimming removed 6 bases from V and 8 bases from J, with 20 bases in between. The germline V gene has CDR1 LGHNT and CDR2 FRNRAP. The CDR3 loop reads CASGVRERGLDIQYF. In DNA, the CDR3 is TGTGCTAGTGGGGTGCGGGAAAGGGGGTTGGACATTCAGTACTTC.

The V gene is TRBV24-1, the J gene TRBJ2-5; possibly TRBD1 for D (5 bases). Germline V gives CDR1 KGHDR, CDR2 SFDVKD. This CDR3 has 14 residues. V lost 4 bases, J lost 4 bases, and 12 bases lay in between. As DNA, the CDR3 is TGTGCCACCAGTGAACTTGGACAAAGAGAGACCCAGTACTTC. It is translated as CATSELGQRETQYF.

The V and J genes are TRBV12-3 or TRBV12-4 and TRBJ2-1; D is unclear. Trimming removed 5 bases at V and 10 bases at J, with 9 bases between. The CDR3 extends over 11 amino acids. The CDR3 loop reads CASSVGVEQFF. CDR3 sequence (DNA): TGTGCCAGCAGTGTAGGCGTCGAGCAGTTCTTC.

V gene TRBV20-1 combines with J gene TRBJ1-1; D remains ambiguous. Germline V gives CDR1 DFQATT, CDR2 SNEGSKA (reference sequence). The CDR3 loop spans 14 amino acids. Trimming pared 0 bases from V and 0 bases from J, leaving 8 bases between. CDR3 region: CSAREVILNTEAFF. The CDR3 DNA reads TGCAGTGCTAGAGAGGTGATACTGAACACTGAAGCTTTCTTT.

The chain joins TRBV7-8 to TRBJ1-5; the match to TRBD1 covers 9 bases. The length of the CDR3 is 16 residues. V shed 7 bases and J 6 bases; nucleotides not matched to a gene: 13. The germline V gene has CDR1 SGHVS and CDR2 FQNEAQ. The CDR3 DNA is TGTGCCAGCACCCCTAGCGGACAGGGGCAGGCTCAGCCCCAGCATTTT. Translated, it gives CASTPSGQGQAQPQHF.

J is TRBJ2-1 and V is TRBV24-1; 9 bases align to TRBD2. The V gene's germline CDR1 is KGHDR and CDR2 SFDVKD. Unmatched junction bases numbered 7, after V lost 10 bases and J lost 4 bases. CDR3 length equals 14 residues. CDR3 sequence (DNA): TGTGCCACTCGGGCGGGAGGGCCGTACAATGAGCAGTTCTTC. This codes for CATRAGGPYNEQFF.

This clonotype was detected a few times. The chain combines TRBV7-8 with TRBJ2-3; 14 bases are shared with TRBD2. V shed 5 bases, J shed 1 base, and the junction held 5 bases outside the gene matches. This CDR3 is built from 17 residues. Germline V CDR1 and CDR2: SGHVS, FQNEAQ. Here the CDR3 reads CASSPGLAGDGTDTQYF. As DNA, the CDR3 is TGTGCCAGCAGCCCGGGACTAGCGGGAGACGGCACAGATACGCAGTATTTT.

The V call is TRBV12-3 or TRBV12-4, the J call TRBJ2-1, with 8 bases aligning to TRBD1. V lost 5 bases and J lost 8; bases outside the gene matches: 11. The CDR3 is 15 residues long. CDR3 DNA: TGTGCCAGCAGTGCCACACCGACAGGGGCCTATGAGCAGTTCTTC. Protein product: CASSATPTGAYEQFF.

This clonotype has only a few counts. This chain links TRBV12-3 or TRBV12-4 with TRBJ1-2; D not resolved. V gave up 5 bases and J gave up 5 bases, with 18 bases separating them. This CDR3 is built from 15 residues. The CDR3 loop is CASSPQGIVLYGYTF. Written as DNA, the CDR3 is TGTGCCAGCAGTCCCCAAGGGATAGTTCTTTATGGCTACACCTTC.

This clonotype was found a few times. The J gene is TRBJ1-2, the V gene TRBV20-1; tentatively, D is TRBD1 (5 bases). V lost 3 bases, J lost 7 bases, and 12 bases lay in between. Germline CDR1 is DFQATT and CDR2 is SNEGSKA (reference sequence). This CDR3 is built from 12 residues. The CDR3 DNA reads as TGCAGTGCTAGTCTGGGACTCCTTGGCTACACCTTC. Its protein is CSASLGLLGYTF.

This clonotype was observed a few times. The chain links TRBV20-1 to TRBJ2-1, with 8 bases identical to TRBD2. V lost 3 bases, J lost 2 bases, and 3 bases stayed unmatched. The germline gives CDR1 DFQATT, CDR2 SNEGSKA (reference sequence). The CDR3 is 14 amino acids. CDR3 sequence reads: CSASREGPYNEQFF. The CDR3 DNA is TGCAGTGCTAGTCGGGAGGGACCCTACAATGAGCAGTTCTTC.

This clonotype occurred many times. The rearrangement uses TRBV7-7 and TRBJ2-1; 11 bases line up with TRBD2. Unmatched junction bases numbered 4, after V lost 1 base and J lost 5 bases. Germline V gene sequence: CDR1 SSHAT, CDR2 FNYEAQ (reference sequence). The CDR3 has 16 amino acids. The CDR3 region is CASSLGGLAANNEQFF. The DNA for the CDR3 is TGTGCCAGCAGCTTAGGGGGACTAGCGGCAAACAATGAGCAGTTCTTC.

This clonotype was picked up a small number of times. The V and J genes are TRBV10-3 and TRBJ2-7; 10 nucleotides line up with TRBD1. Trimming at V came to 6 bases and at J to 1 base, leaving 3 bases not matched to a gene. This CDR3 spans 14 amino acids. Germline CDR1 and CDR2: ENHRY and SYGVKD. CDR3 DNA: TGTGCCATCAGCGGGACAGGGGATTCCTACGAGCAGTACGTC. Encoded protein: CAISGTGDSYEQYV.